A selection of T cell receptor beta chains follows, all from one sample in a study of shared clonotypes between healthy human individuals. The table came from immunoSEQ multiplex PCR; TCRdb's copy has only in-frame clones and leaves some out. In the table there are approximately 350,000 clones, approximately 79% of which are singletons. The source material was memory CD4+ T cells sorted from blood. Every receptor here comes from a man aged 25-45 years in good health. Both conserved end residues are part of each CDR3. Fields, in order: clone size, D gene, J gene, V gene, CDR3 protein, CDR3 DNA. A D gene is named only where the DNA matches it firmly. Some rows have no size entry. The others give once, few or many, or a class for an expanded clone.

.,.,TRBJ2-1,TRBV6-1,CASMGEWDEQFF,TGTGCCAGCATGGGGGAGTGGGATGAGCAGTTCTTC
.,.,TRBJ1-4,TRBV4-1,CASRLPGAGEKLFF,TGCGCCAGCAGGCTTCCGGGGGCGGGGGAAAAACTGTTTTTT
.,.,TRBJ1-5,TRBV27,CASSPTVTAQPQHF,TGTGCCAGCAGCCCGACCGTAACGGCACAGCCCCAGCATTTT
.,.,TRBJ2-2,TRBV27,CASSRSNRVHSRATGELFF,TGTGCCAGCAGCCGCTCCAATAGGGTCCATTCCCGGGCCACCGGGGAGCTGTTTTTT
once,.,TRBJ2-7,TRBV10-2,CASSESYPFDRINYEQYF,TGCGCCAGCAGTGAGTCGTATCCTTTCGACAGAATCAACTACGAGCAGTACTTC
.,TRBD1,TRBJ1-3,TRBV19,CASSIQTGGVSGNTIYF,TGTGCCAGTAGTATCCAGACAGGGGGCGTCTCTGGAAACACCATATATTTT
.,TRBD2,TRBJ2-5,TRBV19,CASSIRGRAGETQYF,TGTGCCAGTAGTATCCGAGGGAGGGCCGGAGAGACCCAGTACTTC
few,.,TRBJ2-7,TRBV2,CASGRTSRYEQYF,TGTGCCAGCGGACGGACGTCCAGATACGAGCAGTACTTC
.,TRBD1,TRBJ2-5,TRBV5-1,CASSLRTGGHLSQETQYF,TGCGCCAGCAGCCTAAGGACAGGGGGCCACCTTTCCCAAGAGACCCAGTACTTC
many,.,TRBJ2-7,TRBV10-2,CASSGITYEQYF,TGCGCCAGCAGCGGGATAACCTACGAGCAGTACTTC
.,.,TRBJ1-5,TRBV28,CASKDGNSNQPQHF,TGTGCCAGCAAGGACGGAAATAGCAATCAGCCCCAGCATTTT
.,.,TRBJ1-1,TRBV5-1,CASSLQEATEAFF,TGCGCCAGCAGCTTACAGGAAGCCACTGAAGCTTTCTTT
.,.,TRBJ1-5,TRBV19,CASSPRLDVVRQPQHF,TGTGCCAGTAGTCCCAGACTGGACGTGGTGCGTCAGCCCCAGCATTTT
.,.,TRBJ1-1,TRBV15,CATSIGPHTEAFF,TGTGCCACCAGCATAGGGCCGCACACTGAAGCTTTCTTT
.,.,TRBJ1-1,TRBV2,CASRLYRDTEAFF,TGTGCCAGCAGACTATACAGGGACACTGAAGCTTTCTTT
.,.,TRBJ1-2,TRBV9,CASSPTAYDGYTF,TGTGCCAGCAGCCCGACAGCTTACGATGGCTACACCTTC
.,TRBD2,TRBJ2-2,TRBV4-2,CASSREAGGGGELFF,TGTGCCAGCAGCCGAGAAGCGGGAGGAGGCGGGGAGCTGTTTTTT
.,.,TRBJ2-7,TRBV5-5,CASSLGGSGEQYF,TGTGCCAGCAGCTTGGGAGGGTCGGGCGAGCAGTACTTC
.,.,TRBJ1-1,TRBV5-1,CASSGPSKGTEAFF,TGCGCCAGCAGCGGCCCGTCTAAGGGGACTGAAGCTTTCTTT
.,.,TRBJ1-2,TRBV28,CASSSSPGRYGYTF,TGTGCCAGCAGTTCGAGTCCAGGCCGCTATGGCTACACCTTC
.,.,TRBJ2-5,TRBV28,CASSEERDLPGETQYF,TGTGCCAGCAGTGAAGAGAGGGACCTACCGGGAGAGACCCAGTACTTC
.,.,TRBJ2-7,TRBV6-4,CASSLGPLGEQYF,TGTGCCAGCAGCCTGGGACCCCTGGGCGAGCAGTACTTC
.,.,TRBJ2-7,TRBV2,CASLREDYSYEQYF,TGTGCCAGCTTGAGAGAGGACTACTCCTACGAGCAGTACTTC
many,TRBD1,TRBJ2-7,TRBV19,CASSPFRGAGTGDHEQYF,TGTGCCAGTAGTCCATTTAGGGGGGCCGGGACAGGGGATCACGAGCAGTACTTC
.,.,TRBJ2-7,TRBV11-3,CASSLGGRPPPREQYF,TGTGCCAGCAGCTTAGGGGGCCGGCCACCCCCGCGCGAGCAGTACTTC
.,TRBD2,TRBJ2-1,TRBV5-1,CASSLAPSGSYNEQFF,TGCGCCAGCAGTCTGGCCCCTAGCGGGAGCTACAATGAGCAGTTCTTC
once,.,TRBJ2-5,TRBV25-1,CASSLRGSQETQYF,TGTGCCAGCAGTTTAAGGGGGAGCCAGGAGACCCAGTACTTC
.,.,TRBJ2-7,TRBV7-3,CASSLGAKYEQYF,TGTGCCAGCAGCTTAGGGGCCAAATACGAGCAGTACTTC
many,TRBD2,TRBJ2-5,TRBV7-6,CASSPRLAGDQETQYF,TGTGCCAGCAGCCCTAGACTAGCGGGAGATCAAGAGACCCAGTACTTC
.,.,TRBJ1-4,TRBV19,CASSKGHDRALNEKLFF,TGTGCCAGTAGTAAGGGACACGATAGGGCCCTTAATGAAAAACTGTTTTTT
.,.,TRBJ1-4,TRBV7-6,CASSLDGGRDEKLFF,TGTGCCAGCAGCTTAGATGGGGGGCGTGATGAAAAACTGTTTTTT
once,.,TRBJ2-7,TRBV7-9,CASSLTDYEQYF,TGTGCCAGCAGCTTAACGGACTACGAGCAGTACTTC
.,.,TRBJ2-1,TRBV7-2,CASSLFGDSYNEQFF,TGTGCCAGCAGCTTATTCGGGGATTCCTACAATGAGCAGTTCTTC
.,.,TRBJ2-1,TRBV7-9,CASSFPRGNEQFF,TGTGCCAGCAGCTTCCCCAGGGGCAATGAGCAGTTCTTC
.,TRBD2,TRBJ2-1,TRBV27,CASSLTTSAPEQFF,TGTGCCAGCAGTTTAACTACTAGCGCACCGGAGCAGTTCTTC
.,TRBD1,TRBJ2-7,TRBV10-2,CASRLGGQGYEQYF,TGCGCCAGCAGGCTCGGCGGACAGGGGTACGAGCAGTACTTC
.,.,TRBJ1-2,TRBV6-1,CASRTGVNYGYTF,TGTGCCAGCAGGACAGGCGTCAACTATGGCTACACCTTC
.,.,TRBJ2-5,TRBV11-1,CASSRGILQETQYF,TGTGCCAGCAGCAGGGGGATTCTTCAGGAGACCCAGTACTTC
.,TRBD1,TRBJ2-7,TRBV29-1,CSANGQGGYEQYF,TGCAGCGCCAACGGACAGGGTGGCTACGAGCAGTACTTC
.,TRBD1,TRBJ1-2,TRBV5-4,CASSLGGTGGLVGGYTF,TGTGCCAGCAGCTTGGGAGGGACAGGGGGCCTCGTTGGGGGCTACACCTTC
.,TRBD2,TRBJ2-4,TRBV15,CATSGGGSGRIVNIQYF,TGTGCCACCAGCGGGGGCGGAAGCGGGAGAATCGTGAACATTCAGTACTTC
.,.,TRBJ2-1,TRBV29-1,CSVRGSVNNEQFF,TGCAGCGTTCGGGGGAGCGTTAACAATGAGCAGTTCTTC
.,.,TRBJ1-4,TRBV5-5,CASSFLAGEKLFF,TGTGCCAGCAGCTTCCTCGCAGGAGAAAAACTGTTTTTT
.,.,TRBJ2-1,TRBV11-1,CASSLASGNEQFF,TGTGCCAGCAGCCTCGCTAGTGGAAATGAGCAGTTCTTC
.,.,TRBJ2-3,TRBV14,CASSPDWIGTDTQYF,TGTGCCAGCAGCCCCGACTGGATAGGCACAGATACGCAGTATTTT
.,TRBD2,TRBJ2-7,TRBV28,CASSLTGGSSGSWEQYF,TGTGCCAGCAGTTTAACCGGCGGGTCTAGCGGGAGTTGGGAGCAGTACTTC
.,.,TRBJ1-1,TRBV18,CASSPPRAGGMNTEAFF,TGTGCCAGCTCACCACCGAGGGCGGGGGGGATGAACACTGAAGCTTTCTTT
.,.,TRBJ2-1,TRBV25-1,CASSDRRGSYNEQFF,TGTGCCAGCAGTGATCGCCGGGGCTCCTACAATGAGCAGTTCTTC
few,TRBD2,TRBJ2-1,TRBV10-3,CAIGSSGSFSEQFF,TGTGCCATCGGGTCTAGCGGGAGCTTTAGTGAGCAGTTCTTC
few,TRBD2,TRBJ2-7,TRBV19,CASKRDLAGGYEQYF,TGTGCCAGTAAAAGGGACCTAGCGGGAGGCTACGAGCAGTACTTC
many,.,TRBJ2-1,TRBV5-1,CASSSSGVGYNEQFF,TGCGCCAGCAGTTCTTCAGGGGTTGGGTACAATGAGCAGTTCTTC
.,.,TRBJ2-7,TRBV27,CASRDTLSYEQYF,TGTGCCAGCAGGGACACTCTTTCCTACGAGCAGTACTTC